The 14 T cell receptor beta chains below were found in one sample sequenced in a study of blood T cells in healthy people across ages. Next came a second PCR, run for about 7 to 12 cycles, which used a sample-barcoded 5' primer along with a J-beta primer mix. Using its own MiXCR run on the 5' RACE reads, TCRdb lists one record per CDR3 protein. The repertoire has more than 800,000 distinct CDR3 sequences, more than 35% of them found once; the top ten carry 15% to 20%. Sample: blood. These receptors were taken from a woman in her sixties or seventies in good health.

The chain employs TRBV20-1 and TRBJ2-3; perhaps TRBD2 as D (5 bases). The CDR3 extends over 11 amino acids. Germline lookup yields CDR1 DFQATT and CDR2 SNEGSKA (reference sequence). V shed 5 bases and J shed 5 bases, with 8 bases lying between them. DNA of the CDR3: TGCAGTGCTCAACTAGTAGATACGCAGTATTTT. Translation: CSAQLVDTQYF.

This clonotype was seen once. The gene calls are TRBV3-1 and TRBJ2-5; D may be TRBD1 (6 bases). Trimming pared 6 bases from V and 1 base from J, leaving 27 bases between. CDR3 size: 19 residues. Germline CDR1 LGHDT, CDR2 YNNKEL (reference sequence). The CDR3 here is CASSLGPGHQRSGQETQYF. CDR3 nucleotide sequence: TGTGCCAGCAGTTTAGGCCCGGGACATCAAAGATCGGGCCAAGAGACCCAGTACTTC.

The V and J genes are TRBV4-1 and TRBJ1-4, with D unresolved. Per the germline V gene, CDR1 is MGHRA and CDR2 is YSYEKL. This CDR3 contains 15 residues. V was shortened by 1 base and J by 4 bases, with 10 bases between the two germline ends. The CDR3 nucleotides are TGCGCCAGCAGCCAAGCCCAGGCGAGTAATGAAAAACTGTTTTTT. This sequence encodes CASSQAQASNEKLFF.

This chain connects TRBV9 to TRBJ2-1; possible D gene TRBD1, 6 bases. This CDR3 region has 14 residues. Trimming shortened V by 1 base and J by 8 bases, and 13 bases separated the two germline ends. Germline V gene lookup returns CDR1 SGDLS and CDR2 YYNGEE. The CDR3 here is CASSVLTGFDEQFF. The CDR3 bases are TGTGCCAGCAGCGTACTCACAGGGTTCGATGAGCAGTTCTTC.

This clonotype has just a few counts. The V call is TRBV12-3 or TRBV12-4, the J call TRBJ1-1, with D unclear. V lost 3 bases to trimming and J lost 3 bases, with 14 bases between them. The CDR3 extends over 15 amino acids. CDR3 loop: CASSLAALEHTEAFF. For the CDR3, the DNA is TGTGCCAGCAGTTTGGCCGCGCTTGAGCACACTGAAGCTTTCTTT.

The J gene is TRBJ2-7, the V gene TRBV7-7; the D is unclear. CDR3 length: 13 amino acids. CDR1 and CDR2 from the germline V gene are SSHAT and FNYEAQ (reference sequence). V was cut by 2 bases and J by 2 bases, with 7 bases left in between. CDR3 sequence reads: CASSLNFAYEQYF. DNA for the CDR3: TGTGCCAGCAGCTTAAATTTTGCCTACGAGCAGTACTTC.

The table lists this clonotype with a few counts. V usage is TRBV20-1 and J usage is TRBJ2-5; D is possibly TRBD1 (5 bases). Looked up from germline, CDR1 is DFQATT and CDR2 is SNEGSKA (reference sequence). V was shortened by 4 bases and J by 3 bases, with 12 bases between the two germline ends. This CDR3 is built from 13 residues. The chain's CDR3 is CSAIFRVKETQYF. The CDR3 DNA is TGCAGTGCTATCTTCAGGGTAAAAGAGACCCAGTACTTC.

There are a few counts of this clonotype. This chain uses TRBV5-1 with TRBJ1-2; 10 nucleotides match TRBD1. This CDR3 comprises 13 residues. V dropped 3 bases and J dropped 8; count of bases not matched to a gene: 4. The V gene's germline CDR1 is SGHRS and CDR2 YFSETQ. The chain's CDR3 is CASSSGQGDGYTF. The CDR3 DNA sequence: TGCGCCAGCAGCTCCGGACAGGGGGACGGCTACACCTTC.

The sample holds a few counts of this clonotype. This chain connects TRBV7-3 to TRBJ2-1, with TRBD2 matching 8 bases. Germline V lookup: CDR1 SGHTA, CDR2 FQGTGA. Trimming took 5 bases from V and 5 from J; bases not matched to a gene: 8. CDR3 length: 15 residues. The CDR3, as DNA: TGTGCCAGCAGCGGTAGCGGGATCGGTAACAATGAGCAGTTCTTC. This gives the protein CASSGSGIGNNEQFF. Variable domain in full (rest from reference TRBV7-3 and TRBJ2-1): GAGVSQTPSNKVTEKGKYVELRCDPISGHTALYWYRQSLGQGPEFLIYFQGTGAADDSGLPNDRFFAVRPEGSVSTLKIQRTERGDSAVYLCASSGSGIGNNEQFFGPGTRLTVL.

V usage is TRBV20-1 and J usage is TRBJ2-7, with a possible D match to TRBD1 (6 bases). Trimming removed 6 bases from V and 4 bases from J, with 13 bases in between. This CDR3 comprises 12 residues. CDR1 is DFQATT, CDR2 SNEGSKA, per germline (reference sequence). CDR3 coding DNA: TGCAGTGCACAAAACAGGGAATACGAGCAGTACTTC. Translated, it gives CSAQNREYEQYF.

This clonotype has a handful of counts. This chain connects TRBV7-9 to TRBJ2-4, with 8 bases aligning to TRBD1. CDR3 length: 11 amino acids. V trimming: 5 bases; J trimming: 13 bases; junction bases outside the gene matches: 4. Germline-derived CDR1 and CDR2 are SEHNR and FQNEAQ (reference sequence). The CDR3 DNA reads TGTGCCAGCAGCCCCGGGACAGGACAGTACTTC. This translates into CASSPGTGQYF.

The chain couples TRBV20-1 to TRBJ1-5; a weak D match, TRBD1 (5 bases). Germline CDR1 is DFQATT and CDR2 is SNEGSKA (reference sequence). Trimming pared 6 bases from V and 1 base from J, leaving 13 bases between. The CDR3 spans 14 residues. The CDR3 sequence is CSARGGRSNQPQHF. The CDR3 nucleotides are TGCAGTGCCCGGGGGGGTCGGAGCAATCAGCCCCAGCATTTT.

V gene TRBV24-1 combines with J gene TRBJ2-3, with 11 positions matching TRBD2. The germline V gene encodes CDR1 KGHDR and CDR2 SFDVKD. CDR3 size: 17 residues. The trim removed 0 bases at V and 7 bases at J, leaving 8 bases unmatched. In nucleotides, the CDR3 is TGTGCCACCAGTGATTTGGCACTAGCGGGAGTTCTAAATACGCAGTATTTT. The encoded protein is CATSDLALAGVLNTQYF.

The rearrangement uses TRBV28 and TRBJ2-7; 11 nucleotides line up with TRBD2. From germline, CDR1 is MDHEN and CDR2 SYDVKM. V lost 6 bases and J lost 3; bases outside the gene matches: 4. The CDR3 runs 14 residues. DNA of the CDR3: TGTGCCAGCAGGGCGGGACTAGCGGTCTACGAGCAGTACTTC. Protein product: CASRAGLAVYEQYF.